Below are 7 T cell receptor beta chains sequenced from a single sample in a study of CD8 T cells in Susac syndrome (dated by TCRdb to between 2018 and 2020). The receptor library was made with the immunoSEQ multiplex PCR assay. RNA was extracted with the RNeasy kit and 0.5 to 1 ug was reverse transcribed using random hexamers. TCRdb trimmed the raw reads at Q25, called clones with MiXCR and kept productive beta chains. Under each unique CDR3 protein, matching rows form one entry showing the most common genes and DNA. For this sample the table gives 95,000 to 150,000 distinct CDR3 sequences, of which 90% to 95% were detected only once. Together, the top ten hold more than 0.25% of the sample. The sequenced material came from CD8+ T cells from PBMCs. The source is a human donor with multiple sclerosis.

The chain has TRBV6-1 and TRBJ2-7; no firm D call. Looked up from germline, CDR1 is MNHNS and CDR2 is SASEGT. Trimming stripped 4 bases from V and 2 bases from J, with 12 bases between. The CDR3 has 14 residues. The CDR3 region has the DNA TGTGCCAGCAGTGGAGGCAGCCGCACCTACGAGCAGTACTTC. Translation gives CASSGGSRTYEQYF.

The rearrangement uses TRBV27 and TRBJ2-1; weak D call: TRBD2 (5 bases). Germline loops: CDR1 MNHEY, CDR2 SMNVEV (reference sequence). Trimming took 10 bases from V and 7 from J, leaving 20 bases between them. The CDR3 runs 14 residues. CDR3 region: CATADYRTKNEQFF. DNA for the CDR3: TGTGCCACCGCCGACTATCGAACAAAAAATGAGCAGTTCTTC.

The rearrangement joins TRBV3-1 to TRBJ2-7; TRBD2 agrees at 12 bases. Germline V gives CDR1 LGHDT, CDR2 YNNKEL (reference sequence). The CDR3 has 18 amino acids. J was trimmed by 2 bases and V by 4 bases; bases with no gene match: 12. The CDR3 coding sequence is TGTGCCAGCAGCCTCGCTACTAGCGGGGGGTACCGCGCCTACGAGCAGTACTTC. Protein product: CASSLATSGGYRAYEQYF.

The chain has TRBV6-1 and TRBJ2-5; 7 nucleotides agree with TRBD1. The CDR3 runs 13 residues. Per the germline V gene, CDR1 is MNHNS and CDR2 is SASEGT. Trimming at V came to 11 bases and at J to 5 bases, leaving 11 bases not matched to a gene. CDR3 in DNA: TGTGCCGGTTGCACAGGGGCAAGGGAGACCCAGTACTTC. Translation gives CAGCTGARETQYF.

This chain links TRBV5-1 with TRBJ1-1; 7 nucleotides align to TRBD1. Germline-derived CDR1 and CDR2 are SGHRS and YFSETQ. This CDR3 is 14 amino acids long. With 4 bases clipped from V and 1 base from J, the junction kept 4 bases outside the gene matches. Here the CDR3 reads CASSLNRGNTEAFF. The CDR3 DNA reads TGCGCCAGCAGCCTAAACAGGGGGAACACTGAAGCTTTCTTT.

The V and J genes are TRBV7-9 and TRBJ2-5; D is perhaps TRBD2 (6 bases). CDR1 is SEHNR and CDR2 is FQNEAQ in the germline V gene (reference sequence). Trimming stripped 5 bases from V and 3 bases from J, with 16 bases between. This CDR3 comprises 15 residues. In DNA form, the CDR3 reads TGTGCCAGCAGCGCTCCGGGGGACGCAAAAGAGACCCAGTACTTC. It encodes CASSAPGDAKETQYF.

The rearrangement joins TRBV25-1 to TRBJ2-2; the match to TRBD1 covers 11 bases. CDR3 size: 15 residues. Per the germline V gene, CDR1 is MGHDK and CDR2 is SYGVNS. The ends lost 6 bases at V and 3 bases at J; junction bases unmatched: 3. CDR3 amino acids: CASRLGQGDTGELFF. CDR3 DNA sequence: TGTGCCAGCAGGCTGGGACAGGGGGACACCGGGGAGCTGTTTTTT. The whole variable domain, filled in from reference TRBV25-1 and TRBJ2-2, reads EADIYQTPRYLVIGTGKKITLECSQTMGHDKMYWYQQDPGMELHLIHYSYGVNSTEKGDLSSESTVSRIRTEHFPLTLESARPSHTSQYLCASRLGQGDTGELFFGEGSRLTVL.